These 9 T cell receptor beta chains were all obtained from the same sample, sequenced in a study of blood T cell repertoires in COVID-19. Method: immunoSEQ multiplex PCR; TCRdb's copy keeps in-frame clones and lacks some. The data contain 140,000 to 150,000 clones, approximately 78% of them singletons. What was sequenced was PBMCs or T cells enriched from blood (not recorded which). Receptor source: a woman in her fifties or sixties who had recovered from COVID-19.

This sequence joins TRBV6-5 and TRBJ1-6; 9 bases match TRBD1. This CDR3 has 15 amino acids. Trimming at V came to 6 bases and at J to 8 bases, leaving 8 bases not matched to a gene. CDR1 and CDR2 (germline): MNHEY, SVGAGI. The CDR3 here is CASSHGDREDSPLHF. CDR3 DNA: TGTGCCAGCAGCCACGGGGACAGGGAGGATTCACCCCTCCACTTT.

The chain joins TRBV5-8 to TRBJ1-3, with 10 nucleotides matching TRBD1. Germline V gene data show CDR1 as SGHTS and CDR2 as YDEGEE. V shed 4 bases and J 2 bases; nucleotides not matched to a gene: 3. The CDR3 consists of 15 residues. The CDR3 loop reads CASSRTGGTGNTIYF. The DNA for the CDR3 is TGTGCCAGCAGCCGGACAGGGGGAACTGGAAACACCATATATTTT.

This sequence joins TRBV18 and TRBJ1-2; 8 bases agree with TRBD1. Trimming cost V 6 bases and J 6 bases; bases outside gene matches: 9. Germline V CDR1 and CDR2: KGHSH, LQKENI. This CDR3 spans 14 amino acids. The CDR3: CASSQKDRGNGYTF. The CDR3 nucleotides read TGTGCCAGCTCCCAGAAAGACAGGGGCAATGGCTACACCTTC.

The rearrangement joins TRBV19 to TRBJ2-2; 9 positions agree with TRBD1. V shed 8 bases, J shed 6 bases, and the junction held 13 bases outside the gene matches. The CDR3 totals 16 residues. CDR1 LNHDA and CDR2 SQIVND come from the germline V gene (reference sequence). This chain's CDR3 is CASRNIQGANAGELFF. DNA of the CDR3: TGTGCCAGTCGTAACATACAGGGGGCCAACGCCGGGGAGCTGTTTTTT.

The chain is built from TRBV19 and TRBJ1-1; no reliable D call. This CDR3 comprises 15 residues. Per the germline V gene, CDR1 is LNHDA and CDR2 is SQIVND (reference sequence). Trimming took off 1 base at V and 2 bases at J, with 11 bases between the two ends. The CDR3 region is CASSIAGELNTEAFF. As DNA, the CDR3 is TGTGCCAGTAGTATAGCTGGAGAACTTAACACTGAAGCTTTCTTT.

The rearrangement uses TRBV12-2 and TRBJ1-5; TRBD1 is the table's D call, not checked against the DNA. TRBV12-2 is noted as a pseudogene. The CDR3 totals 16 residues. The CDR3, as DNA: TGTGCAAGTCGCCCCGCGGGACAGGGCCGGGATCAGCCCCAGCATTTT. It translates to CASRPAGQGRDQPQHF.

There are a few counts of this clone. This sequence joins TRBV5-1 and TRBJ2-2, with 13 nucleotides matching TRBD2. The germline V gene has CDR1 SGHRS and CDR2 YFSETQ. CDR3 size: 15 residues. After removal of 7 bases from V and 1 base from J, the junction contained 1 base not matched to a gene. This chain's CDR3 is CASGLAGVNTGELFF. The CDR3 DNA reads TGCGCCAGCGGACTAGCGGGGGTGAACACCGGGGAGCTGTTTTTT.

This rearrangement joins TRBV4-2 to TRBJ2-1; D is possibly TRBD1 (6 bases). This CDR3 has 17 residues. The V gene's germline CDR1 is LGHNA and CDR2 YNFKEQ. V lost 6 bases to trimming and J lost 4 bases, with 22 bases between them. CDR3 amino acids: CASRPSVDRSSYNEQFF. The CDR3 DNA follows: TGTGCCAGCAGGCCTTCTGTAGACAGGTCATCTTACAATGAGCAGTTCTTC.

This chain connects TRBV5-1 to TRBJ1-1; 9 bases fit TRBD1. The CDR3 covers 15 residues. From germline, CDR1 is SGHRS and CDR2 YFSETQ. V shed 2 bases, J shed 0 bases, and the junction held 2 bases outside the gene matches. CDR3 protein: CASSLQGALNTEAFF. The CDR3 DNA reads as TGCGCCAGCAGCTTACAGGGGGCCCTGAACACTGAAGCTTTCTTT. Complete variable domain (other parts from reference TRBV5-1 and TRBJ1-1): KAGVTQTPRYLIKTRGQQVTLSCSPISGHRSVSWYQQTPGQGLQFLFEYFSETQRNKGNFPGRFSGRQFSNSRSEMNVSTLELGDSALYLCASSLQGALNTEAFFGQGTRLTVV.